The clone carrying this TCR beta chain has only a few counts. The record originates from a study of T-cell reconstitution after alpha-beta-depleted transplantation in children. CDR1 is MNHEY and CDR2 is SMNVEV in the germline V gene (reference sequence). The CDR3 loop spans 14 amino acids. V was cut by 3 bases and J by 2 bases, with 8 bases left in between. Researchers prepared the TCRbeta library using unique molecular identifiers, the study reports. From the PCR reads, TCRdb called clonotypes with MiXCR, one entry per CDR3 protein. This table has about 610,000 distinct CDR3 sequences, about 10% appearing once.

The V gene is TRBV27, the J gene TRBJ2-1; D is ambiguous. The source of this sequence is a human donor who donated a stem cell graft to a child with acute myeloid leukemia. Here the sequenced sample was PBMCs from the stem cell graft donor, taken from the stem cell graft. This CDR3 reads CASSFRVPYNEQFF. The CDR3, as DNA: TGTGCCAGCAGTTTCCGGGTGCCCTACAATGAGCAGTTCTTC.